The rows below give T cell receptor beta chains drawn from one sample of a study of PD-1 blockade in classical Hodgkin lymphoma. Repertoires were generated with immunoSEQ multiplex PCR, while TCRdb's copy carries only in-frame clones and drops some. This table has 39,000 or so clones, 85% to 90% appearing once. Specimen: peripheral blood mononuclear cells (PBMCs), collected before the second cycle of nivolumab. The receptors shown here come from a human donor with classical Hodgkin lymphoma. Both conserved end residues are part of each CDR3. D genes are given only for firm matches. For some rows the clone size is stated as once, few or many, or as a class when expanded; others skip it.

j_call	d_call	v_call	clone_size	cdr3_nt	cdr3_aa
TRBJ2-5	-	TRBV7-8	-	TGTGCCAGCAGCTTAGGTCCCCCGGGAATGGTAGAGACCCAGTACTTC	CASSLGPPGMVETQYF
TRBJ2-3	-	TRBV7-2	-	TGTGCCAGCAGCTTAGATCCGACTCCCACAGATACGCAGTATTTT	CASSLDPTPTDTQYF
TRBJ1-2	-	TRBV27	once	TGTGCCAGCAGCCCCGGGGGCTGGATGGGTGGCTACACCTTC	CASSPGGWMGGYTF
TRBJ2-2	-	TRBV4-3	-	TGCGCCAGCAGCCTCCGCCAACGCGGGGAGCTGTTTTTT	CASSLRQRGELFF
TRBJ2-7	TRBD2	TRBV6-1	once	TGTGCCAGCAGTACGCGGGGGGGCATCTACGAGCAGTACTTC	CASSTRGGIYEQYF
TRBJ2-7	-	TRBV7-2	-	TGTGCCAGCAGCTTAGGAAGCGCCCTAGCCGTCTACGAGCAGTACTTC	CASSLGSALAVYEQYF
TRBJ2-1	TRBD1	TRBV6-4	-	TGTGCCAGCAGTGCGGGGACAGGGGGGACGAATGAGCAGTTCTTC	CASSAGTGGTNEQFF
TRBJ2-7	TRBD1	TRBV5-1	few	TGCGCCAGCAGCGTGGACAGGACGTACGAGCAGTACTTC	CASSVDRTYEQYF
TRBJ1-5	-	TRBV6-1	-	TGTGCCAGCAGCCTGACACGGGATAGAAATCAGCCCCAGCATTTT	CASSLTRDRNQPQHF
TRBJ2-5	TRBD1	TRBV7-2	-	TGTGCCAGCAGCTTGTCAGGGGGCAACCAAGAGACCCAGTACTTC	CASSLSGGNQETQYF
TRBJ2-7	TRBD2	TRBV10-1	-	TGCGCCAGCAGTGAGTGGACTAGCGGAGTTAAGTACTTC	CASSEWTSGVKYF
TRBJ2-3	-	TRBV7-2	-	TGTGCCAGCAGCTCCGGGGTATGGGTCAGATTTAGCACAGATACGCAGTATTTT	CASSSGVWVRFSTDTQYF
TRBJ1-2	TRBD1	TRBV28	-	TGTGCCAGCAGTTTGTATCGGGACAGGGTGGACTATGGCTACACCTTC	CASSLYRDRVDYGYTF
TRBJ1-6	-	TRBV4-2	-	TGTGCCAGCAGCCAAGGGGCCCGTCCTTATAATTCACCCCTCCACTTT	CASSQGARPYNSPLHF
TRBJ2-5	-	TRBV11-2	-	TGTGCCAGCAGCTCTCCCCGGGACCCTCCAGAGACCCAGTACTTC	CASSSPRDPPETQYF
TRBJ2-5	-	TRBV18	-	TGTGCCAGCTCACCACAGCAGGGCAGGGAGACCCAGTACTTC	CASSPQQGRETQYF
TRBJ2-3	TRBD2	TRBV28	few	TGTGCCAGCAGTTTCCTAGCGGGAACAGATACGCAGTATTTT	CASSFLAGTDTQYF
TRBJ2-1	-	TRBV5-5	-	TGTGCCAGCAGCACGACTAGTGTGAGTCGGGAGCAGTTCTTC	CASSTTSVSREQFF
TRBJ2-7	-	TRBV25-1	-	TGTGCCAGCAGGGGGGCGTACGAGCAGTACTTC	CASRGAYEQYF
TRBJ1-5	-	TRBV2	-	TGTGCCAGCACCGAGGGGGGTAGGGCAAGGCAGCCCCAGCATTTT	CASTEGGRARQPQHF
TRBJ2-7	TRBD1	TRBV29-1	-	TGCAGCGTAACGACAGGGGGCCCCTACGAGCAGTACTTC	CSVTTGGPYEQYF
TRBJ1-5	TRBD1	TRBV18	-	TGTGCCAGCTCACCACTGGGACAGGGAAGGGTCAATCAGCCCCAGCATTTT	CASSPLGQGRVNQPQHF